This T cell receptor beta chain derives from a study of blood T cell repertoires in COVID-19. About the study: Spain, Italy and the United States supplied samples that represented acute and convalescent COVID-19. The cDNA or gDNA used as material had been derived from T cells, B-cell-depleted T cells, or PBMCs.

TCRdb's table, derived via immunoSEQ multiplex PCR, lists solely in-frame clones and lacks some. In the table there are about 100,000 clones, just under 85% of which are singletons. Germline V CDR1 and CDR2: MNHNY, SVGAGI (reference sequence). Trimming cost V 7 bases and J 7 bases, with 17 bases left between them. The CDR3 has 13 residues. This TCR came from a man aged 50-59 years with active or convalescent COVID-19. Specimen: peripheral blood. The chain links TRBV6-6 to TRBJ2-7, with D perhaps TRBD2 (5 bases). In DNA form, the CDR3 reads TGTGCCAGCACCCTCTTGGCTTCGGGGGAGCAGTACTTC. It yields the protein CASTLLASGEQYF.